This section outlines one T cell receptor (beta chain) sequence together with its context. The data are from a study of blood T cell repertoires in COVID-19. As for the study in general: The samples span acute and convalescent COVID-19 from the United States, Italy and Spain. The analysed material was cDNA or gDNA that came from T cells, B-cell-depleted T cells, or PBMCs.

The CDR3 sequence is 14 residues long. Germline CDR1 and CDR2: SGHRS and YFSETQ. V was clipped by 2 bases and J by 3 bases, with 10 bases between them. Study members were between about 18 and 95 years old and lived in 25 or so US regions. Which cohort a participant joined came from the clinical history participants gave. TCRdb keeps only in-frame clones here, not all; method: immunoSEQ multiplex PCR. The sample has almost 200,000 clones; more than 70% are singletons. The chain links TRBV5-1 to TRBJ2-3; possible D gene TRBD2, 5 bases. The clonotype was recovered from a woman between 18 and 29 years old who had recovered from COVID-19. Sequenced sample: PBMCs or T cells enriched from blood (not recorded which). CDR3 residues: CASSLRTATDTQYF. Written as DNA, the CDR3 is TGCGCCAGCAGCTTAAGGACTGCAACAGATACGCAGTATTTT.